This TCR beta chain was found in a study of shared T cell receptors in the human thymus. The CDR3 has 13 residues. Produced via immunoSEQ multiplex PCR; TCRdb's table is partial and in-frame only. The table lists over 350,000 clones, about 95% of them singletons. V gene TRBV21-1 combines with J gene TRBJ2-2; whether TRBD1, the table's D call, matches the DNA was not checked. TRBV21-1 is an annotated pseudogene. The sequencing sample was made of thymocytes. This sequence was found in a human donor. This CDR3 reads CEGGGQNTGELFF. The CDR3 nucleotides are TGTGAAGGAGGGGGCCAGAACACCGGGGAGCTGTTTTTT.